These 12 T cell receptor beta chains came from one sample sequenced in a study of naive and memory T cell subsets. For these TCRs, the target antigens are not known. Both TRBC1 and TRBC2 were covered by a beta constant-region primer of two equimolar oligonucleotides. Four rounds of PCR amplified the ligated cDNA using nested alpha and beta constant-region primers plus SP2. TCRdb called the UMI-ligation and nested PCR reads again in MiXCR, with one record for every CDR3 protein. Among roughly 100,000 distinct CDR3 sequences listed, approximately 11% were seen once. Whole-study findings and limits: Naive repertoires, especially CD8, held a few larger clonotypes, possibly memory cells re-expressing CD45RA.

The sample comprised naive CD4+ T cells from blood. The source is a human donor in good health.

This chain joins TRBV6-4 and TRBJ2-2, with 7 bases fitting TRBD1. Germline CDR1 and CDR2: MRHNA and SNTAGT. This CDR3 spans 14 amino acids. V lost 8 bases, J lost 2 bases, and 5 bases stayed unmatched. The CDR3 region has the DNA TGTGCCAGCGGCCGGGACAGAAACACCGGGGAGCTGTTTTTT. It codes for CASGRDRNTGELFF.

This clonotype was observed at least ten times. This chain links TRBV11-1 with TRBJ1-1, with a tentative D call TRBD1 (5 bases). There are 13 residues in the CDR3. The germline CDR1 and CDR2 sequences are SGHAT and FQDESV (reference sequence). V lost 2 bases, J lost 1 base, and 5 bases lay in between. The CDR3 sequence: CASSLTGNTEAFF. In DNA form, the CDR3 reads TGTGCCAGCAGCTTAACAGGGAACACTGAAGCTTTCTTT.

This clonotype was observed a few times. The chain has TRBV12-3 or TRBV12-4 and TRBJ2-2, with 12 bases identical to TRBD1. Trimming cost V 5 bases and J 4 bases; bases outside gene matches: 2. This CDR3 contains 15 residues. The CDR3 reads CASSTGQGATGELFF. As DNA, the CDR3 is TGTGCCAGCAGTACGGGACAGGGGGCCACCGGGGAGCTGTTTTTT.

This chain uses TRBV6-2 or TRBV6-3 with TRBJ2-5, with a tentative D call TRBD2 (6 bases). CDR3 length equals 14 residues. V lost 8 bases and J 6 bases, leaving 19 bases between the germline ends. The V gene's germline CDR1 is MNHEY and CDR2 SVGEGT. DNA for the CDR3: TGTGCCAGCGAAGTTTCCGGGACTGGCAAGACCCAGTACTTC. It encodes CASEVSGTGKTQYF.

This chain joins TRBV4-3 and TRBJ1-1, with D hard to call. CDR1 and CDR2 from the germline V gene are LGHNA and YSLEER. V was clipped by 1 base and J by 11 bases, with 23 bases between them. The length of the CDR3 is 16 residues. The CDR3: CASSQVRGRSPDGAFF. CDR3 nucleotides: TGCGCCAGCAGCCAAGTGAGAGGCAGGAGTCCAGACGGGGCTTTCTTT.

The chain combines TRBV11-2 with TRBJ2-5, with TRBD1 as a possible D gene (6 bases). V was clipped by 1 base and J by 3 bases, with 15 bases between them. In germline, CDR1 is SGHAT, CDR2 FQNNGV. The CDR3 totals 16 residues. This chain's CDR3 is CASSLVPGQRKETQYF. In nucleotides, the CDR3 is TGTGCCAGCAGCTTAGTTCCGGGACAACGTAAAGAGACCCAGTACTTC.

The chain combines TRBV14 with TRBJ2-1, with TRBD1 matching over 7 bases. The CDR3 is 16 residues long. The V segment lost 4 bases and the J segment 4 bases; nucleotides outside the gene matches: 10. Germline V lookup: CDR1 SGHDN, CDR2 FVKESK. The CDR3 loop is CASSPPRTGTYNEQFF. The CDR3 region has the DNA TGTGCCAGCAGCCCTCCCAGGACAGGTACATACAATGAGCAGTTCTTC. Supplemented by reference TRBV14 and TRBJ2-1, the full variable domain reads EAGVTQFPSHSVIEKGQTVTLRCDPISGHDNLYWYRRVMGKEIKFLLHFVKESKQDESGMPNNRFLAERTGGTYSTLKVQPAELEDSGVYFCASSPPRTGTYNEQFFGPGTRLTVL.

The chain carries TRBV7-8 and TRBJ2-2; tentative D call: TRBD1 (6 bases). Germline V CDR1 and CDR2: SGHVS, FQNEAQ. Trimming cost V 3 bases and J 1 base, with 12 bases left between them. The CDR3 runs to 16 residues. The DNA of the CDR3 is TGTGCCAGCAGCTTCCGGGACAACAAGAACACCGGGGAGCTGTTTTTT. Translation: CASSFRDNKNTGELFF. Filled out from reference TRBV7-8 and TRBJ2-2, the complete variable domain reads GAGVSQSPRYKVAKRGQDVALRCDPISGHVSLFWYQQALGQGPEFLTYFQNEAQLDKSGLPSDRFFAERPEGSVSTLKIQRTQQEDSAVYLCASSFRDNKNTGELFFGEGSRLTVL.

The chain uses TRBV2 and TRBJ2-3; 9 nucleotides line up with TRBD1. CDR3 length: 15 amino acids. Germline lookup yields CDR1 SNHLY and CDR2 FYNNEI. The junction had 4 bases not matched to a gene; V was cut back by 6 bases and J by 0 bases. The chain's CDR3 is CASRKQGASTDTQYF. CDR3 DNA sequence: TGTGCCAGCAGAAAACAGGGGGCTAGCACAGATACGCAGTATTTT.

Ten or more counts support this clonotype. The CDR3 DNA reads TGTGCCAGCAGCCGCCGAGGACAGGGGAGCACCGGGGAGCTGTTTTTT. This gives the protein CASSRRGQGSTGELFF. The V gene is TRBV5-8, the J gene TRBJ2-2; 9 bases are a match to TRBD1. The length of the CDR3 is 16 residues. With 4 bases clipped from V and 4 bases from J, the junction kept 8 bases outside the gene matches. Germline V gene lookup returns CDR1 SGHTS and CDR2 YDEGEE.

This clonotype was detected ten times or more. The V call is TRBV7-9, the J call TRBJ2-3; a possible D gene is TRBD1 (6 bases). Germline loops: CDR1 SEHNR, CDR2 FQNEAQ (reference sequence). The CDR3 contains 17 residues. V was clipped by 4 bases and J by 0 bases, with 17 bases between them. The CDR3 loop reads CASSYHWGQSSTDTQYF. The CDR3 DNA reads as TGTGCCAGCAGCTACCACTGGGGACAATCTAGCACAGATACGCAGTATTTT. Variable domain in full (rest from reference TRBV7-9 and TRBJ2-3): DTGVSQNPRHKITKRGQNVTFRCDPISEHNRLYWYRQTLGQGPEFLTYFQNEAQLEKSRLLSDRFSAERPKGSFSTLEIQRTEQGDSAMYLCASSYHWGQSSTDTQYFGPGTRLTVL.

The rearrangement joins TRBV2 to TRBJ2-2; tentative D call: TRBD2 (6 bases). With 6 bases removed from V and 6 bases from J, the gap between germline ends came to 14 bases. In germline, CDR1 is SNHLY, CDR2 FYNNEI. This CDR3 is built from 14 residues. CDR3 DNA: TGTGCCAGCAGGGGGGACTGGGTCCCCGGGGAGCTGTTTTTT. Encoded protein: CASRGDWVPGELFF. Complete variable domain (other parts from reference TRBV2 and TRBJ2-2): EPEVTQTPSHQVTQMGQEVILRCVPISNHLYFYWYRQILGQKVEFLVSFYNNEISEKSEIFDDQFSVERPDGSNFTLKIRSTKLEDSAMYFCASRGDWVPGELFFGEGSRLTVL.